This T cell receptor beta chain is from a study of blood T cell repertoires in COVID-19. Study details: Spain, Italy and the United States supplied samples that represented acute and convalescent COVID-19. Sources were T cells, B-cell-depleted T cells, or PBMCs; the material itself was cDNA or gDNA.

Which cohort a participant joined came from the clinical history participants gave. Germline CDR1 LGHDT, CDR2 YNNKEL (reference sequence). The CDR3 is 15 amino acids long, termini counted. As regards this clone: It is unclear where the CDR3 begins or ends on the DNA, so no DNA is shown, and the CDR3 is as TCRdb lists it.

TCRdb's copy holds only in-frame clones and misses some; the assay was immunoSEQ multiplex PCR. This table has about 480,000 clones, about 90% appearing once. The V call is TRBV3-1 (or the pseudogene TRBV3-2), the J call TRBJ1-3; TRBD1, as called in the table, went unchecked against the DNA. This sequence originates from a woman under 30 with acute COVID-19. The sample consisted of PBMCs or T cells enriched from blood (not recorded which). CDR3 sequence reads: CASSQVGTGASLWYF.